Each of the 24 T cell receptor beta chains below was sequenced from the same sample in a study of blood T cell repertoires in COVID-19. Clones were read by immunoSEQ multiplex PCR, and TCRdb kept only the in-frame ones, dropping some. The sample carries fewer than 350,000 clones, over 80% recorded once. The sequenced sample was PBMCs or T cells enriched from blood (not recorded which). Source of these receptors: a woman younger than 45 with acute COVID-19.

This clone was seen only a few times. The chain combines TRBV19 with TRBJ1-2; D gene ambiguous. Germline assignment: CDR1 LNHDA and CDR2 SQIVND (reference sequence). The CDR3 extends over 13 amino acids. Trimming took 3 bases from V and 3 from J, leaving 8 bases between them. CDR3 sequence reads: CASSIPRDYGYTF. The CDR3 DNA is TGTGCCAGTAGTATTCCGAGGGACTATGGCTACACCTTC.

V is TRBV5-6 and J is TRBJ1-6; perhaps TRBD1 as D (6 bases). CDR3 length: 15 residues. The germline V gene encodes CDR1 SGHDT and CDR2 YYEEEE. V lost 4 bases and J 5 bases, leaving 13 bases between the germline ends. DNA for the CDR3: TGTGCCAGCAGCGAGTTCCAGGGGAATAATTCACCCCTCCACTTT. The encoded protein is CASSEFQGNNSPLHF.

The chain uses TRBV19 and TRBJ1-2, with D possibly TRBD1 on 6 matching bases. CDR1 LNHDA and CDR2 SQIVND come from the germline V gene (reference sequence). Trimming stripped 5 bases from V and 6 bases from J, with 28 bases between. The CDR3 length is 18 residues. CDR3 in DNA: TGTGCCAGTAGTCTCGCCGCCGGGACATCCACCTTTTTGAATGGCTACACCTTC. This encodes CASSLAAGTSTFLNGYTF. The variable domain in full, with the rest retrieved from reference TRBV19 and TRBJ1-2, is DGGITQSPKYLFRKEGQNVTLSCEQNLNHDAMYWYRQDPGQGLRLIYYSQIVNDFQKGDIAEGYSVSREKKESFPLTVTSAQKNPTAFYLCASSLAAGTSTFLNGYTFGSGTRLTVV.

The chain links TRBV5-8 to TRBJ1-2, with a possible D match to TRBD1 (6 bases). Germline V gene sequence: CDR1 SGHTS, CDR2 YDEGEE. The germline V and J ends were trimmed by 0 bases and 8 bases, with 14 bases remaining between them. The CDR3 length is 14 residues. CDR3 nucleotide sequence: TGTGCCAGCAGCTTGGTGATGGGGGCGCGGGGCTACACCTTC. Its protein is CASSLVMGARGYTF.

J is TRBJ2-3 and V is TRBV4-2; tentative D call: TRBD2 (6 bases). The CDR3 spans 14 residues. Between the trimmed V and J ends, which lost 1 base and 2 bases, there was a span of 7 bases. Germline V gene lookup returns CDR1 LGHNA and CDR2 YNFKEQ. CDR3 nucleotides: TGTGCCAGCAGCCAAGGGGAGGCCACAGATACGCAGTATTTT. Translated: CASSQGEATDTQYF.

The chain has TRBV14 and TRBJ2-3; D is unclear. Trimming shortened V by 0 bases and J by 2 bases, and 9 bases separated the two germline ends. This CDR3 spans 15 amino acids. Germline V gives CDR1 SGHDN, CDR2 FVKESK. CDR3 sequence reads: CASSQDKANTDTQYF. CDR3 sequence (DNA): TGTGCCAGCAGCCAAGACAAAGCGAACACAGATACGCAGTATTTT.

This chain uses TRBV5-5 with TRBJ2-3, with 12 bases that match TRBD2. V lost 4 bases to trimming and J lost 0 bases; unmatched junction nucleotides: 6. The CDR3 is made up of 17 amino acids. Germline V gene sequence: CDR1 SGHKS, CDR2 YYEKEE (reference sequence). As DNA, the CDR3 is TGTGCCAGCAGCGGGGGGACTAGCGGGCTTAGCACAGATACGCAGTATTTT. It yields the protein CASSGGTSGLSTDTQYF.

This clone was detected only once. The gene calls are TRBV27 and TRBJ2-1; TRBD2 agrees at 10 bases. The CDR3 spans 17 residues. The germline CDR1 and CDR2 sequences are MNHEY and SMNVEV (reference sequence). The junction had 11 bases not matched to a gene; V was cut back by 6 bases and J by 3 bases. The CDR3 DNA reads as TGTGCCAGCAGCCCAGAGCCTAGCGGGAGTGTCTACAATGAGCAGTTCTTC. It codes for CASSPEPSGSVYNEQFF.

This clone was seen once. The genes are TRBV3-1 (or the pseudogene TRBV3-2) and TRBJ2-2, with TRBD2 matching over 12 bases. The CDR3 consists of 19 residues. Germline-derived CDR1 and CDR2 are LGHDT and YNNKEL (reference sequence). The trim removed 3 bases at V and 2 bases at J, leaving 10 bases unmatched. The DNA for the CDR3 is TGTGCCAGCAGCCAGTTGACGAGACTAGCGGGAGATAACACCGGGGAGCTGTTTTTT. This encodes CASSQLTRLAGDNTGELFF.

The rearrangement uses TRBV2 and TRBJ2-1; 8 nucleotides line up with TRBD1. Looked up from germline, CDR1 is SNHLY and CDR2 is FYNNEI. There are 16 residues in the CDR3. V trimming: 7 bases; J trimming: 0 bases; junction bases outside the gene matches: 8. Here the CDR3 DNA reads TGTGCCAGCATTGGAGGACAGGGCATCTCCTACAATGAGCAGTTCTTC. It is translated as CASIGGQGISYNEQFF. Based on the CDR3 plus reference TRBV2 and TRBJ2-1, the full variable domain is EPEVTQTPSHQVTQMGQEVILRCVPISNHLYFYWYRQILGQKVEFLVSFYNNEISEKSEIFDDQFSVERPDGSNFTLKIRSTKLEDSAMYFCASIGGQGISYNEQFFGPGTRLTVL.

This clone was picked up one time. The V and J genes are TRBV27 and TRBJ2-1; 7 bases are shared with TRBD2. The CDR3 is 15 amino acids. The J segment lost 7 bases and the V segment lost 1 base, leaving 7 bases of the junction unmatched. Germline V gene data show CDR1 as MNHEY and CDR2 as SMNVEV (reference sequence). CDR3 coding DNA: TGTGCCAGCAGTTTATGGCGGGAGAGGGTTAATGAGCAGTTCTTC. Translated: CASSLWRERVNEQFF.

The rearrangement uses TRBV7-3 and TRBJ2-3; 9 bases are shared with TRBD2. The V gene end was trimmed by 5 bases and the J gene end by 1 base; junction bases not matched to a gene: 7. This CDR3 is 16 amino acids long. CDR1 and CDR2 (germline): SGHTA, FQGTGA. The CDR3 DNA is TGTGCCAGCAGCCCCGATAGCGGGAGTGGCACAGATACGCAGTATTTT. Its protein is CASSPDSGSGTDTQYF.

This clone appeared once. The J gene is TRBJ2-7, the V gene TRBV4-1; possible D gene TRBD2, 5 bases. This CDR3 contains 14 residues. Trimming shortened V by 6 bases and J by 6 bases, and 18 bases separated the two germline ends. CDR1 MGHRA and CDR2 YSYEKL come from the germline V gene. DNA of the CDR3: TGCGCCAGCAGGAAAAGACACGCAGAGGGCGAGCAGTACTTC. This translates into CASRKRHAEGEQYF.

CDR3 region: CAWMQGTGEKLFF. The CDR3 DNA is TGTGCCTGGATGCAGGGTACGGGTGAAAAACTGTTTTTT. The chain uses TRBV30 and TRBJ1-4, with D perhaps matching TRBD1 (5 bases). Per the germline V gene, CDR1 is GTSNPN and CDR2 is SVGIG (reference sequence). This CDR3 region has 13 residues. The V end lost 4 bases, the J end lost 7 bases, and 13 bases lay between the germline ends.

V usage is TRBV5-4 and J usage is TRBJ1-3, with D unresolved. Trimming removed 0 bases at V and 2 bases at J, with 15 bases between. The CDR3 length is 17 residues. Germline V gives CDR1 SGHNT, CDR2 YYREEE (reference sequence). The CDR3 bases are TGTGCCAGCAGCTTGGAAGTAGGCGGCTTAGCTGGAAACACCATATATTTT. It codes for CASSLEVGGLAGNTIYF.

The genes are TRBV5-1 and TRBJ1-5, with TRBD1 matching 10 bases. V lost 4 bases and J lost 2; bases outside the gene matches: 3. Germline assignment: CDR1 SGHRS and CDR2 YFSETQ. The CDR3 runs 15 residues. CDR3 in DNA: TGCGCCAGCAGCCCCGGGACAGGGGGCAATCAGCCCCAGCATTTT. It translates to CASSPGTGGNQPQHF.

The rearrangement uses TRBV11-2 and TRBJ2-1, with TRBD1 matching 11 bases. CDR1 and CDR2 from the germline V gene are SGHAT and FQNNGV. There are 14 residues in the CDR3. With 4 bases clipped from V and 7 bases from J, the junction kept 3 bases outside the gene matches. This CDR3 reads CASSSGTGGNEQFF. The CDR3 region has the DNA TGTGCCAGCAGCTCCGGGACAGGGGGAAATGAGCAGTTCTTC.

The J gene is TRBJ2-2, the V gene TRBV6-1; 7 bases agree with TRBD2. The length of the CDR3 is 16 residues. V was pared by 4 bases and J by 1 base, with 6 bases of the junction left unmatched. Germline V CDR1 and CDR2: MNHNS, SASEGT. DNA for the CDR3: TGTGCCAGCAGTGCGCTAGCGGTTTTGAACACCGGGGAGCTGTTTTTT. Its protein is CASSALAVLNTGELFF.

The V call is TRBV28, the J call TRBJ2-1; D possibly corresponds to TRBD1 (5 bases). CDR1 is MDHEN and CDR2 is SYDVKM in the germline V gene. V was trimmed by 1 base and J by 1 base, leaving 8 bases between them. The CDR3 length is 15 residues. The CDR3 protein is CASSLSPGSYNEQFF. In nucleotides, the CDR3 is TGTGCCAGCAGTTTATCACCAGGGTCCTACAATGAGCAGTTCTTC.

V and J are TRBV24-1 and TRBJ2-5, with a possible D match to TRBD1 (5 bases). This CDR3 has 14 residues. V was shortened by 4 bases and J by 3 bases, with 11 bases between the two germline ends. CDR1 is KGHDR and CDR2 is SFDVKD in the germline V gene. CDR3 in DNA: TGTGCCACCAGTGAACCAGGGATCGAAGAGACCCAGTACTTC. This sequence encodes CATSEPGIEETQYF.

J is TRBJ2-2 and V is TRBV6-2 or TRBV6-3; the match to TRBD2 covers 12 bases. Germline loops: CDR1 MNHEY, CDR2 SVGEGT. V lost 0 bases, J lost 6 bases, and 8 bases stayed unmatched. The CDR3 is 18 residues long. CDR3 residues: CASSYSERLAGEAGELFF. In DNA form, the CDR3 reads TGTGCCAGCAGTTACTCGGAAAGACTAGCGGGAGAAGCCGGGGAGCTGTTTTTT.

J is TRBJ2-3 and V is TRBV29-1, with TRBD2 matching 12 bases. The V gene's germline CDR1 is SQVTM and CDR2 ANQGSEA. V was pared by 1 base and J by 2 bases, with 16 bases of the junction left unmatched. The CDR3 consists of 20 residues. CDR3 amino acids: CSVEAYRTSGVGGITDTQYF. The DNA for the CDR3 is TGCAGCGTTGAAGCTTATAGGACTAGCGGGGTGGGCGGCATCACAGATACGCAGTATTTT.

The chain has TRBV2 and TRBJ2-7; D call uncertain. The CDR3 spans 16 residues. The V end lost 3 bases, the J end lost 0 bases, and 15 bases lay between the germline ends. CDR1 is SNHLY and CDR2 is FYNNEI in the germline V gene. CDR3 DNA sequence: TGTGCCAGCAGTGAGGAGACTCAGATAAGCTCCTACGAGCAGTACTTC. As protein: CASSEETQISSYEQYF.

The V call is TRBV7-3, the J call TRBJ1-1, with a tentative D call TRBD1 (5 bases). Looked up from germline, CDR1 is SGHTA and CDR2 is FQGTGA. Trimming removed 0 bases from V and 4 bases from J, with 6 bases in between. The CDR3 runs to 13 residues. CDR3 amino acids: CASSLTGATEAFF. DNA of the CDR3: TGTGCCAGCAGCTTAACTGGGGCCACTGAAGCTTTCTTT.